The clone carrying this TCR beta chain was seen a handful of times. Its antigen is unidentified. Germline CDR1 and CDR2: SEHNR and FQNEAQ (reference sequence). V lost 1 base and J lost 1; bases outside the gene matches: 2. This CDR3 is built from 16 residues. Libraries for TCRalpha and TCRbeta carried sample barcodes and unique molecular identifiers via 5'RACE. MiXCR, applied by TCRdb to the 5' RACE reads, yields one record per CDR3 protein. The sample lists hundreds of thousands of distinct CDR3 sequences, 20% to 25% occurring once. These data belong to a study of T-cell memory formation after mild COVID-19. Study-wide results and limits: A balance of CD4 and CD8 characterized clones contracting day 15 to 85, whereas later expanders leaned CD4+. Pre-infection memory contained some responding clones, which suggested that cross-reactive memory had joined. CD8+ contracting clones occupied EMRA, while CD4+ ones occupied mainly CM and EM.

The sequencing sample was made of PBMCs or a T cell subset sorted from them (not recorded which). This receptor was obtained from an adult woman who had mild COVID-19 (a few samples of this study predate the infection). Cell type and time point are not known. This chain links TRBV7-9 with TRBJ1-1; 11 bases map to TRBD1. The CDR3: CASSLGGQGANTEAFF. The CDR3, as DNA: TGTGCCAGCAGCTTAGGAGGACAGGGGGCGAACACTGAAGCTTTCTTT.